This T cell receptor (beta chain) came from a study of blood T cell repertoires in COVID-19. Overall study: Samples of COVID-19 (acute and convalescent) were obtained from the United States, Italy and Spain. PBMCs, B-cell-depleted T cells, or T cells were the source of the cDNA or gDNA that made up the material.

The CDR3 runs to 19 residues. Original handling: Reference gene primer amplification yielded estimated nucleated cell counts. This table comes from immunoSEQ multiplex PCR, and its TCRdb copy is limited to in-frame clones, with some not included. D and trimming come from the DNA, and the V and J calls and clone size come from that table. Of under 250,000 clones listed, 84% were seen once; the top ten hold roughly 10%. The chain combines TRBV12-2 with TRBJ1-3; the table assigns TRBD1, which was not confirmed against the DNA. TRBV12-2 is a known pseudogene. Sequencing used peripheral blood. This TCR was sampled from a man aged 50 or older with active or convalescent COVID-19. The CDR3 here is CASRLAFRGQESSGNTIYF. Written as DNA, the CDR3 is TGTGCAAGTCGCTTAGCGTTCAGGGGGCAGGAGAGCTCTGGAAACACCATATATTTT.